This entry lists 13 T cell receptor beta chains sequenced from one sample in a study of shared clonotypes between healthy human individuals. Sequencing used immunoSEQ multiplex PCR; TCRdb keeps in-frame clones, though not all of them. The sample yields about 340,000 clones, about 70% seen once. The sample consisted of memory CD4+ T cells sorted from blood. The subset is: CD45RA-negative fraction. The origin of the receptors is a man aged 30 to 39 in good health.

This chain uses TRBV9 with TRBJ2-7, with 9 bases matching TRBD2. CDR1 SGDLS and CDR2 YYNGEE come from the germline V gene. CDR3 length equals 13 residues. The V gene end was trimmed by 4 bases and the J gene end by 5 bases; junction bases not matched to a gene: 4. CDR3: CASSPRTSDEQYF. CDR3 coding DNA: TGTGCCAGCAGCCCGAGGACTAGCGACGAGCAGTACTTC.

The chain has TRBV30 and TRBJ1-1, with D unclear. The CDR3 extends over 13 amino acids. Germline assignment: CDR1 GTSNPN and CDR2 SVGIG (reference sequence). Trimming shortened V by 2 bases and J by 1 base, and 8 bases separated the two germline ends. CDR3 coding DNA: TGTGCCTGGAGTATTTCTAGGAACACTGAAGCTTTCTTT. This encodes CAWSISRNTEAFF.

The genes are TRBV6-6 and TRBJ1-1; TRBD1 is a possible D gene (6 bases). Trimming left V 8 bases short and J 2 bases short, with 12 bases between. Per the germline V gene, CDR1 is MNHNY and CDR2 is SVGAGI (reference sequence). The CDR3 extends over 13 amino acids. The CDR3: CASLTGTNTEAFF. CDR3 in DNA: TGTGCCAGCCTGACCGGGACAAACACTGAAGCTTTCTTT.

The chain has TRBV7-2 and TRBJ2-4; D ambiguous. Germline assignment: CDR1 SGHTA and CDR2 FQGNSA. The germline V and J ends were trimmed by 0 bases and 1 base, with 22 bases remaining between them. The CDR3 is 20 amino acids. The CDR3 nucleotides are TGTGCCAGCAGCTTAGCTTCAAGTTTCACGACCACTGGTGCCAAAAACATTCAGTACTTC. The encoded protein is CASSLASSFTTTGAKNIQYF.

This clone was detected once. The chain employs TRBV11-3 and TRBJ2-2; D perhaps matches TRBD2 (6 bases). Per the germline V gene, CDR1 is SGHNT and CDR2 is YENEEA. This CDR3 region has 15 residues. Trimming cost V 5 bases and J 5 bases, with 15 bases left between them. The CDR3: CASSQTTAGTGELFF. In DNA form, the CDR3 reads TGTGCCAGCAGCCAAACGACGGCGGGGACCGGGGAGCTGTTTTTT.

The chain employs TRBV6-6 and TRBJ2-5; D is perhaps TRBD2 (5 bases). With 2 bases removed from V and 5 bases from J, the gap between germline ends came to 9 bases. The CDR3 loop spans 13 amino acids. Germline lookup yields CDR1 MNHNY and CDR2 SVGAGI (reference sequence). The CDR3 loop reads CASSYPSGETQYF. The CDR3 DNA reads as TGTGCCAGCAGTTACCCGTCGGGGGAGACCCAGTACTTC.

This clone was recorded once. The CDR3, as DNA: TGTGCCAGCGGCCCGACAGTATCCTTCTACAATGAGCAGTTCTTC. Translating it yields CASGPTVSFYNEQFF. The chain combines TRBV30 with TRBJ2-1; the D gene could be TRBD1 or TRBD2 (5 bases each). Trimming pared 8 bases from V and 3 bases from J, leaving 20 bases between. The CDR3 sequence is 15 residues long. Per the germline V gene, CDR1 is GTSNPN and CDR2 is SVGIG (reference sequence).

The chain links TRBV2 to TRBJ2-1, with a weak D call TRBD2 (6 bases). This CDR3 has 14 amino acids. V was pared by 6 bases and J by 11 bases, with 20 bases between. Germline lookup yields CDR1 SNHLY and CDR2 FYNNEI. The CDR3 nucleotides read TGTGCCAGCAGCCCTTCCGGGAGCCCCCCGAAGCAGTTCTTC. Amino acid sequence: CASSPSGSPPKQFF.

This sequence joins TRBV2 and TRBJ2-3, with a possible D match to TRBD2 (5 bases). V dropped 7 bases and J dropped 1 base, with 18 bases sitting between them. The CDR3 length is 16 residues. CDR1 and CDR2 (germline): SNHLY, FYNNEI. Here the CDR3 reads CASNPAGVEGTDTQYF. The DNA for the CDR3 is TGTGCCAGCAACCCAGCCGGAGTGGAGGGCACAGATACGCAGTATTTT.

The chain has TRBV9 and TRBJ2-3; TRBD2 might be the D (5 bases). Looked up from germline, CDR1 is SGDLS and CDR2 is YYNGEE. The CDR3 has 16 residues. The V end was cut by 0 bases, the J end by 6 bases, with 17 bases between. DNA of the CDR3: TGTGCCAGCAGCGTAGAGAGCGCTATACGGGGTGATACGCAGTATTTT. It codes for CASSVESAIRGDTQYF.

The chain has TRBV18 and TRBJ2-3, with D possibly matching TRBD2 (5 bases). Germline assignment: CDR1 KGHSH and CDR2 LQKENI. Trimming cost V 3 bases and J 2 bases, with 9 bases left between them. The CDR3 totals 14 residues. For the CDR3, the DNA is TGTGCCAGCTCACCGTGGACTGCCACAGATACGCAGTATTTT. This sequence encodes CASSPWTATDTQYF.

The chain carries TRBV6-1 and TRBJ2-7; D uncertain. This CDR3 is built from 14 residues. Germline V gives CDR1 MNHNS, CDR2 SASEGT. V was clipped by 3 bases and J by 5 bases, with 14 bases between them. The CDR3 DNA follows: TGTGCCAGCAGTGAGCTAGGGAATGTCCACGAGCAGTACTTC. Its translation is CASSELGNVHEQYF.

This clone appeared many times. V is TRBV11-1 and J is TRBJ2-1; unclear D gene. The CDR3 runs to 12 residues. From germline, CDR1 is SGHAT and CDR2 FQDESV (reference sequence). Between the trimmed V and J ends, which lost 5 bases and 2 bases, there was a span of 4 bases. DNA for the CDR3: TGTGCCAGCAGCGAACCCTACAATGAGCAGTTCTTC. Protein sequence: CASSEPYNEQFF.